This T cell receptor (beta chain) was sequenced for a study of T-cell reconstitution after alpha-beta-depleted transplantation in children. The CDR3 contains 14 residues. Between the trimmed V and J ends, which lost 4 bases and 2 bases, there was a span of 13 bases. Per the germline V gene, CDR1 is DFQATT and CDR2 is SNEGSKA (reference sequence). This clonotype was observed a few times. Antigen: not known. Study results and caveats: Surviving recipient cells, namely T cells and thymic progenitors, were the source of high day-60 TCRbeta diversity in some patients.

A TCRbeta library incorporating unique molecular identifiers was prepared. TCRdb re-analysed the PCR reads in MiXCR, keeping a single row per CDR3 protein. The table includes about 1,000,000 distinct CDR3 sequences, around 30% detected once. The sequence was collected from a boy under three years old who had a stem cell transplant for SCID, so the T cells may come from the graft donor. This sequence joins TRBV20-1 and TRBJ2-3; D ambiguous. This material consisted of PBMCs, mostly from graft donor cells, taken 360 days after TCRalphabeta/CD19-depleted stem cell transplant. This CDR3 reads CSANLMWATDTQYF. The CDR3, as DNA: TGCAGTGCTAATCTTATGTGGGCCACAGATACGCAGTATTTT.